A selection of T cell receptor beta chains follows, all from one sample in a study of draining lymph node invasion in breast cancer. MiXCR was run by TCRdb on the bulk RNA-seq reads, yielding one entry per CDR3 protein. Of 2,500 to 3,500 distinct CDR3 sequences in the sample, around 50% were seen once. The specimen was sorted memory Tregs from a lymph node. All receptors come from a female donor with luminal breast cancer. The CDR3 runs from the conserved cysteine through the conserved F or W. Fields, in order: V gene, D gene, J gene, clone size, CDR3 DNA, CDR3 protein. D genes are given only for firm matches. Clone size, where shown, is once, few, many, or a class for clones that have expanded.

>TRBV2|TRBD2|TRBJ2-5|few
TGTGCCAGCAGTGAAAGGACTAGCGTAGAGACCCAGTACTTC
CASSERTSVETQYF
>TRBV11-1|TRBD1|TRBJ1-5|.
TGTGCCAGCAGCTTAGGGACAGGGTATAGCAATCAGCCCCAGCATTTT
CASSLGTGYSNQPQHF
>TRBV5-1|TRBD1|TRBJ1-2|.
TGCGCCAGCAGCTTGGCAGGGGGCTCGGGCTACACCTTC
CASSLAGGSGYTF
>TRBV28|TRBD1|TRBJ1-5|few
TGTGCCAGCAGTTTATCGACAGGGAAAGGTCAGCCCCAGCATTTT
CASSLSTGKGQPQHF
>TRBV29-1|TRBD1|TRBJ2-5|few
TGCAGCGTTCAGGACAGGGGGGCCGATGGGACCCAGTACTTC
CSVQDRGADGTQYF
>TRBV5-1|TRBD1|TRBJ1-3|.
TGCGCCAGCAGCACGACAGGGCAGAGTGGAAACACCATATATTTT
CASSTTGQSGNTIYF
>TRBV7-9|.|TRBJ1-5|.
TGTGCCAGCAGCTTAGGGCGGGATCAGCCCCAGCATTTT
CASSLGRDQPQHF
>TRBV5-1|.|TRBJ2-7|few
TGCGCCAGCAGCTTGGATCCCGGGGGAGAGCAGTACTTC
CASSLDPGGEQYF
>TRBV30|.|TRBJ1-4|.
TGTGCCTGGAGTCCCCTCGGGGGCACTGAAAAACTGTTTTTT
CAWSPLGGTEKLFF
>TRBV5-1|.|TRBJ1-2|.
TGCGCCAGCAGCTTGGAGGCAGGGGTCAAAGGCTACACCTTC
CASSLEAGVKGYTF
>TRBV12-3/TRBV12-4|.|TRBJ1-2|few
TGTGCCAGCAGTCGTTACAGGGTTAACTATGGCTACACCTTC
CASSRYRVNYGYTF
>TRBV28|TRBD2|TRBJ2-7|.
TGTGCCAGCAGTTTGGCGGGGGTCTACGAGCAGTACTTC
CASSLAGVYEQYF
>TRBV20-1|.|TRBJ2-3|.
TGCAGTGCTAGGCCTAGTTCTGCGGGAATAAAGGATACGCAGTATTTT
CSARPSSAGIKDTQYF
>TRBV27|.|TRBJ1-1|.
TGTGCCAGCAGGCAACGGGGAGATACTGAAGCTTTCTTT
CASRQRGDTEAFF
>TRBV12-3/TRBV12-4|.|TRBJ1-1|.
TGTGCCAGCAGTCGCATCGGAGGCTGGAACACTGAAGCTTTCTTT
CASSRIGGWNTEAFF
>TRBV5-1|.|TRBJ1-2|.
TGCGCCAGCAGGAGGGGGTCCCTAAGGGACTATGGCTACACCTTC
CASRRGSLRDYGYTF
>TRBV27|TRBD1|TRBJ2-2|.
TGTGCCAGCAGTTTAACCGGGACAGGGAATGGGCCCGGGGAGCTGTTTTTT
CASSLTGTGNGPGELFF
>TRBV18|.|TRBJ1-1|.
TGTGCCAGCTCACCAGTAAGGTCGCAGGGTCTGCGAGACACTGAAGCTTTCTTT
CASSPVRSQGLRDTEAFF
>TRBV28|TRBD1|TRBJ2-5|.
TGTGCCAGCAGTCCGGACAGGGGTGAGACCCAGTACTTC
CASSPDRGETQYF
>TRBV7-8|.|TRBJ1-1|.
TGTGCCAGCAGCTTAGGGCAGGGGACCATGAACACTGAAGCTTTCTTT
CASSLGQGTMNTEAFF
>TRBV5-1|TRBD1|TRBJ1-2|.
TGCGCCAGCAGTCCCGCGGGACAGTCATATGGCTACACCTTC
CASSPAGQSYGYTF
>TRBV5-1|TRBD2|TRBJ2-3|.
TGCGCCAGCAGCTTTAGAGGGACTAGCGGGGTCACAGATACGCAGTATTTT
CASSFRGTSGVTDTQYF
>TRBV28|TRBD1|TRBJ1-4|.
TGTGCCAGCAGTTTAGCAACAGGGGCCGGTGGTGAAAAACTGTTTTTT
CASSLATGAGGEKLFF
>TRBV19|TRBD1|TRBJ1-5|.
TGTGCCAGTAGTGCTCGACAGGGTAGCAATCAGCCCCAGCATTTT
CASSARQGSNQPQHF
>TRBV30|.|TRBJ2-7|few
TGTGCCTGGAGTGTACTGAAAGTTGTGGTCGACGAGCAGTACTTC
CAWSVLKVVVDEQYF
>TRBV12-3/TRBV12-4|.|TRBJ1-1|once
TGTGCCAGCAGTTTACGGGGCGGCGGCGAAGCTTTCTTT
CASSLRGGGEAFF
>TRBV28|TRBD1|TRBJ2-7|.
TGTGCCAGCAGTCTGGGACAGCGGCCTTACGAGCAGTACTTC
CASSLGQRPYEQYF
>TRBV9|.|TRBJ1-1|few
TGTGCCAGCAGCCCTGGGGTGGACACTGAAGCTTTCTTT
CASSPGVDTEAFF
>TRBV18|.|TRBJ2-3|once
TGTGCCAGCTCACCGGATCGGGTCGCGCAGTATTTT
CASSPDRVAQYF
>TRBV3-1|.|TRBJ1-1|few
TGTGCCAGCAGCCTGGGAATTGGGAGGAACACTGAAGCTTTCTTT
CASSLGIGRNTEAFF
>TRBV11-3|.|TRBJ2-5|.
TGTGCCAGCAGCCGATGGCCGACAGGTACTGGACAAGAGACCCAGTACTTC
CASSRWPTGTGQETQYF
>TRBV25-1|.|TRBJ1-2|.
TGTGCCAGCGGTGAATCCGGAGGGTTCTATGGCTACACCTTC
CASGESGGFYGYTF
>TRBV6-6|.|TRBJ1-5|.
TGTGCCAGCAGTTACGCGACTCATCAGCCCCAGCATTTT
CASSYATHQPQHF
>TRBV6-6|.|TRBJ2-1|.
TGTGCCAGCAGCCCTCGGGGCCCGGGTGAGCAGTTCTTC
CASSPRGPGEQFF
>TRBV6-1|.|TRBJ1-6|.
TGTGCCAGCAGTGGGGCAGCCAGCTATAATTCACCCCTCCACTTT
CASSGAASYNSPLHF
>TRBV12-5|.|TRBJ1-1|few
TGTGCTAGTGGTTTGGGGGCGGGGTCCCGCACTGAAGCTTTCTTT
CASGLGAGSRTEAFF
>TRBV7-8|.|TRBJ2-3|few
TGTGCCAGCAGCTCTGGACACTTAGCTAGCACAGATACGCAGTATTTT
CASSSGHLASTDTQYF
>TRBV28|.|TRBJ1-2|.
TGTGCCAGTTCAACCACCCATAACTATGGCTACACCTTC
CASSTTHNYGYTF
>TRBV12-3/TRBV12-4|.|TRBJ1-2|.
TGTGCCAGCTTTGCGGCGGGCTATGGCTACACCTTC
CASFAAGYGYTF
>TRBV19|.|TRBJ1-2|few
TGTGCCAGTAACCCTGACGGATCTTGGCTATGGGGCTACACCTTC
CASNPDGSWLWGYTF
>TRBV18|.|TRBJ1-1|.
TGTGCCAGCTCACTTGACTACAGGGACGACACTGAAGCTTTCTTT
CASSLDYRDDTEAFF
>TRBV6-5|.|TRBJ1-4|few
TGTGCCAGCAGTTACGGCGGGCAGAGGAATGAAAAACTGTTTTTT
CASSYGGQRNEKLFF
>TRBV5-1|.|TRBJ2-7|.
TGCGCCAGCAGCCATGGAGGTCAGCGTTACGAGCAGTACTTC
CASSHGGQRYEQYF
>TRBV5-1|TRBD1|TRBJ2-7|.
TGCGCCAGCAGCTTGGGACAGGGGCCTGAGCAGTACTTC
CASSLGQGPEQYF
>TRBV28|TRBD1|TRBJ2-2|.
TGTGCCAGCAGACCCTCTAGGGGGCGAAGAACCGGGGAGCTGTTTTTT
CASRPSRGRRTGELFF
>TRBV7-9|.|TRBJ2-3|.
TGTGCCAGCAGCCTAGCCGCCTCGGGGCTAGGCACAGATACGCAGTATTTT
CASSLAASGLGTDTQYF